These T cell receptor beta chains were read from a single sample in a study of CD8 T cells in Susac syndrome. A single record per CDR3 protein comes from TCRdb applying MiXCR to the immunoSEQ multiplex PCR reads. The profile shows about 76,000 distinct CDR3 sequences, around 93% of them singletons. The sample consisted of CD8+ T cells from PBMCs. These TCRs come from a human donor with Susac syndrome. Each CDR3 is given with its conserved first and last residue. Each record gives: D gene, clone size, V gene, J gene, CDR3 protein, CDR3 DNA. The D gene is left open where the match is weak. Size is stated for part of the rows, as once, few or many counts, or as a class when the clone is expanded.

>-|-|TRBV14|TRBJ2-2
CASSHITWGQAGELFF
TGTGCCAGCAGCCACATAACCTGGGGGCAGGCCGGGGAGCTGTTTTTT
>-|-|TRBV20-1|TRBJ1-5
CSVPSIAVSESQHF
TGCAGTGTTCCTAGCATTGCTGTGTCTGAGTCCCAGCATTTT
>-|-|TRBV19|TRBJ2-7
CASSPRQGGSYEQYF
TGTGCCAGTAGTCCCCGACAGGGAGGCTCCTACGAGCAGTACTTC
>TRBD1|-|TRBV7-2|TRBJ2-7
CASSFGQGGEQYF
TGTGCCAGCAGCTTCGGACAGGGGGGCGAGCAGTACTTC
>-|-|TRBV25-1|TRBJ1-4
CASSGQYRDEKLFF
TGTGCCAGCAGTGGTCAGTACAGGGATGAAAAACTGTTTTTT
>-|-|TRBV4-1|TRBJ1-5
CASSPDRSAQPQHF
TGCGCCAGCAGCCCCGACAGGAGCGCGCAGCCCCAGCATTTT
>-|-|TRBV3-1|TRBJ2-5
CASSPARPFQETQYF
TGTGCCAGCAGCCCCGCCAGGCCTTTCCAAGAGACCCAGTACTTC
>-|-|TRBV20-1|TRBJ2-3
CSARDTGRAGTDTQYF
TGCAGTGCTAGAGACACCGGCAGGGCGGGGACAGATACGCAGTATTTT
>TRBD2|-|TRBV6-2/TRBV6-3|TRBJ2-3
CASSYGGGSTDTQYF
TGTGCCAGCAGTTACGGCGGGGGGTCCACAGATACGCAGTATTTT
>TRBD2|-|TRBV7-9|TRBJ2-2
CASSPPGGLAKNTGELFF
TGTGCCAGCAGCCCCCCAGGGGGACTAGCGAAGAACACCGGGGAGCTGTTTTTT
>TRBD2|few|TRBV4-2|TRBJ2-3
CASSLGLAGGLTDTQYF
TGTGCCAGCAGCTTGGGACTAGCGGGGGGCCTCACAGATACGCAGTATTTT
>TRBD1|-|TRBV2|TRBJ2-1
CASSSSGQVNEQFF
TGTGCCAGCAGCTCGTCGGGACAGGTGAATGAGCAGTTCTTC
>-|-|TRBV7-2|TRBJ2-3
CASSPGWAGSTDTQYF
TGTGCCAGCAGCCCCGGTTGGGCGGGATCCACAGATACGCAGTATTTT
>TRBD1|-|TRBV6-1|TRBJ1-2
CASRGQGYGYTF
TGTGCCAGCAGGGGACAGGGCTATGGCTACACCTTC
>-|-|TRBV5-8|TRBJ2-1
CAIRARTLNEQFF
TGTGCGATTAGGGCTAGAACACTCAATGAGCAGTTCTTC
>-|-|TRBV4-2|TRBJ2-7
CASSPTAALSYEQYF
TGTGCCAGCAGCCCCACAGCGGCCCTCTCCTACGAGCAGTACTTC
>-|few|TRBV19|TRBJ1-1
CASSIGRAYTEAFF
TGTGCCAGTAGTATCGGGAGGGCCTACACTGAAGCTTTCTTT
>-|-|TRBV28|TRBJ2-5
CASSPSGIKETQYF
TGTGCCAGCAGTCCGTCCGGGATCAAAGAGACCCAGTACTTC
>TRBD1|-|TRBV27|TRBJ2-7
CASRSGQGPYEQYF
TGTGCCAGCAGATCGGGACAGGGACCCTACGAGCAGTACTTC
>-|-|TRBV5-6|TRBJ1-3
CASSLDSALGNTIYF
TGTGCCAGCAGCTTGGACTCGGCCCTTGGAAACACCATATATTTT
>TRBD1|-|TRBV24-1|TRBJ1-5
CATSDPGTGEDQPQHF
TGTGCCACCAGTGACCCCGGGACAGGGGAAGATCAGCCCCAGCATTTT
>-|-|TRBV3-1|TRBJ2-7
CASSPNPYRDWNEQYF
TGTGCCAGCAGCCCGAACCCATACAGGGATTGGAACGAGCAGTACTTC
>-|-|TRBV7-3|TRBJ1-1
CASSPGGRAEAFF
TGTGCCAGCAGCCCGGGCGGGAGGGCTGAAGCTTTCTTT
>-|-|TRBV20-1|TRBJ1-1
CSARVGMGTEAFF
TGCAGTGCTAGAGTAGGTATGGGGACTGAAGCTTTCTTT
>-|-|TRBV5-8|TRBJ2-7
CASSSLDVNIYEQYF
TGTGCCAGCAGCTCGCTCGATGTCAATATTTACGAGCAGTACTTC
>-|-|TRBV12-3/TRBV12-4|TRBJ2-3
CASSLNGQGTDTQYF
TGTGCCAGCAGTTTAAACGGCCAGGGGACAGATACGCAGTATTTT
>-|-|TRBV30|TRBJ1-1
CAWKASGTEAFF
TGTGCCTGGAAAGCCTCGGGGACTGAAGCTTTCTTT
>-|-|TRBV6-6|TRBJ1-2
CASSYVGAGDNGYTF
TGTGCCAGCAGTTACGTAGGTGCAGGGGATAATGGCTACACCTTC
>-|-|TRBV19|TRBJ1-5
CASSISLGNQPQHF
TGTGCCAGTAGTATCTCCCTTGGCAATCAGCCCCAGCATTTT
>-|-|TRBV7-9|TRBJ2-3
CASSLTGYPNCTDTQYF
TGTGCCAGCAGCTTGACGGGGTACCCAAACTGCACAGATACGCAGTATTTT
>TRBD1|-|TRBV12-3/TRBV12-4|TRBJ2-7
CASSYRDRGYEQYF
TGTGCCAGCAGTTACCGGGACAGGGGTTACGAGCAGTACTTC
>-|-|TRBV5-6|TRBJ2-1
CASSLDSLYNEQFF
TGTGCCAGCAGCCTGGACAGTCTCTACAATGAGCAGTTCTTC
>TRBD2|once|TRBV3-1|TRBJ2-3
CASSPRLAGALPDTQYF
TGTGCCAGCAGCCCTCGACTAGCGGGAGCGCTGCCAGATACGCAGTATTTT
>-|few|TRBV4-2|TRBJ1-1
CASSPGQPLNTEAFF
TGTGCCAGCAGCCCCGGACAGCCCCTGAACACTGAAGCTTTCTTT
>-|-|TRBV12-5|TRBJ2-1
CASGSLGSYNEQFF
TGTGCTAGTGGTTCCCTAGGTTCCTACAATGAGCAGTTCTTC
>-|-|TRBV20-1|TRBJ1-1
CSARDQGGNMNTEAFF
TGCAGTGCTAGAGATCAGGGAGGGAACATGAACACTGAAGCTTTCTTT
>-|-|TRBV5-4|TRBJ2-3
CASSLGWGNTDTQYF
TGTGCCAGCAGCTTGGGTTGGGGGAACACAGATACGCAGTATTTT
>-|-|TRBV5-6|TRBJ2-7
CASSSLGKNEQYF
TGTGCCAGCAGCTCCCTAGGTAAGAACGAGCAGTACTTC
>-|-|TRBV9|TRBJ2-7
CASSPPGASYEQYF
TGTGCCAGCAGCCCCCCGGGGGCCTCCTACGAGCAGTACTTC
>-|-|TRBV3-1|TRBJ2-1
CASRSLVNEQFF
TGTGCCAGCAGGTCCTTGGTCAATGAGCAGTTCTTC
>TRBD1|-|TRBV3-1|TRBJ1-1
CASSQGPRGIRNEAFF
TGTGCCAGCAGCCAAGGGCCCAGGGGGATAAGAAATGAAGCTTTCTTT
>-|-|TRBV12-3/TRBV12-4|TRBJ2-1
CASRGGRRGNNEQFF
TGTGCCAGCAGGGGGGGACGGAGGGGAAACAATGAGCAGTTCTTC